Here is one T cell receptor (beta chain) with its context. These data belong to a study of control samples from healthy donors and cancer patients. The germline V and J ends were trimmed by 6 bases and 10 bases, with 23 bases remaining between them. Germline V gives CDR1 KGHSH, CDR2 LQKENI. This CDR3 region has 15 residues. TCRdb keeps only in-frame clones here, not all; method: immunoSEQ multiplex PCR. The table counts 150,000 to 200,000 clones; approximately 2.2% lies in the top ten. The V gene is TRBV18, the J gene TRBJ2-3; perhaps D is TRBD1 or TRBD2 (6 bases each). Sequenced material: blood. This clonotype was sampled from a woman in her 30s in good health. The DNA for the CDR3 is TGTGCCAGCTCGGTTCGGAGGGGGGAGGAGGATGCGCAGTATTTT. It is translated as CASSVRRGEEDAQYF. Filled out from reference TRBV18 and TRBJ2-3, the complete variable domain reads NAGVMQNPRHLVRRRGQEARLRCSPMKGHSHVYWYRQLPEEGLKFMVYLQKENIIDESGMPKERFSAEFPKEGPSILRIQQVVRGDSAAYFCASSVRRGEEDAQYFGPGTRLTVL.